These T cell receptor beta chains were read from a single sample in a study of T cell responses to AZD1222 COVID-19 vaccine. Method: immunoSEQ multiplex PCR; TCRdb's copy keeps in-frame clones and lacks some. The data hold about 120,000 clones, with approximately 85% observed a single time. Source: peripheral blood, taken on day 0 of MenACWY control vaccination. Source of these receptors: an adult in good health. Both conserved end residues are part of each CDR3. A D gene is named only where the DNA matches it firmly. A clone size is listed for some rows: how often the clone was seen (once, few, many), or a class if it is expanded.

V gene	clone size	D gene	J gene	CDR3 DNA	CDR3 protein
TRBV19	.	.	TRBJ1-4	TGTGCCAGTAGTATGAATCGACAGTCCAATGAAAAACTGTTTTTT	CASSMNRQSNEKLFF
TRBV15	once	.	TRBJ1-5	TGTGCCACCAGCAGAGATACAGGGCAGGAACAGCCCCAGCATTTT	CATSRDTGQEQPQHF
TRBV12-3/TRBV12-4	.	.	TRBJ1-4	TGTGCCAGCAGTTTAGCCGGGGTCTCGAGACTGTTTTTT	CASSLAGVSRLFF
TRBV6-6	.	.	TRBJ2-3	TGTGCCAGCAGAAAAGCCCTCCCCGTTAGCACAGATACGCAGTATTTT	CASRKALPVSTDTQYF
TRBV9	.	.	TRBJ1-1	TGTGCCAGCAGCGGACGGCCAAGTGTCACTGAAGCTTTCTTT	CASSGRPSVTEAFF
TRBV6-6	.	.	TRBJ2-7	TGTGCCAGCAGTCTCGACTACGAGCAGTACTTC	CASSLDYEQYF
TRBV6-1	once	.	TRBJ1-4	TGTGCCAGCAGTGCGCCCGTAGGAGCGACTAATGAAAAACTGTTTTTT	CASSAPVGATNEKLFF
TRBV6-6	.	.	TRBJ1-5	TGTGCCAGCAGCGCAGGGGGCAATCAGCCCCAGCATTTT	CASSAGGNQPQHF
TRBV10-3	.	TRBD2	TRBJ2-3	TGTGCCATCAGTGAGTTCCCGGGACTAGCGGAAATACCTAGCACAGATACGCAGTATTTT	CAISEFPGLAEIPSTDTQYF
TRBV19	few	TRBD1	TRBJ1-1	TGTGCCAGTAGTGCCCGGGACAGGGCGTACACTGAAGCTTTCTTT	CASSARDRAYTEAFF
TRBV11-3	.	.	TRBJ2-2	TGTGCCAGCAGCCGGCAGGGGACCGGGGAGCTGTTTTTT	CASSRQGTGELFF
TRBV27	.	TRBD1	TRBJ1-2	TGTGCCAGCAGTCCCTCGTGGACAGGGGATGGCTACACCTTC	CASSPSWTGDGYTF
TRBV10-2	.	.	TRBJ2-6	TGCGCCAGCTGTCCTAGTGGGGCCAACGTCCTGACTTTC	CASCPSGANVLTF
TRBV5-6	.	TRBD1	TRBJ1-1	TGTGCCAGCAGCAGACGACAGGGGGCAACCACTGAAGCTTTCTTT	CASSRRQGATTEAFF
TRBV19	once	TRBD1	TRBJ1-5	TGTGCCAGTACCACGACAGGGGCCTATCAGCCCCAGCATTTT	CASTTTGAYQPQHF
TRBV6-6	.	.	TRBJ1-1	TGTGCCAGCAGTTACAAACGAGGAACTGAAGCTTTCTTT	CASSYKRGTEAFF
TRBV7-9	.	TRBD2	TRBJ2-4	TGTGCCAGCAGCTTAGCTACGGGGGGTTTCGGAAACATTCAGTACTTC	CASSLATGGFGNIQYF
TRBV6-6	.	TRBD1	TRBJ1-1	TGTGCCAGCATTCGGGACAGGGGTGAAGCTTTCTTT	CASIRDRGEAFF
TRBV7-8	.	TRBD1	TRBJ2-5	TGTGCCAGCAGCAAGGACAGGGGTTCCGAGACCCAGTACTTC	CASSKDRGSETQYF
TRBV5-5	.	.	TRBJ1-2	TGTGCCAGCAGCCCCGAGGGCTATGGCTACACCTTC	CASSPEGYGYTF
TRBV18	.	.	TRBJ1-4	TGTGCCAGCTCACCCTCGACTGGAAGCGACGATAATGAAAAACTGTTTTTT	CASSPSTGSDDNEKLFF
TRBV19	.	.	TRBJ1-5	TGTGCCAGTAGTATCCAGGCTAATCAGCCCCAGCATTTT	CASSIQANQPQHF
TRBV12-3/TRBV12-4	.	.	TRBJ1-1	TGTGCCAGCAGTTTTGATACGGAGGGAGCTTTCTTT	CASSFDTEGAFF
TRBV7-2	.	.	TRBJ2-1	TGTGCCAGCAGCTTAGGGGGGGCCTATTACAATGAGCAGTTCTTC	CASSLGGAYYNEQFF
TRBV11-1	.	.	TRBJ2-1	TGTGCCAGCAGCTTAGAAACCTATAACAATGAGCAGTTCTTC	CASSLETYNNEQFF
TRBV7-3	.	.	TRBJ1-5	TGTGCCAGCAGCTTATCGGGGGGTAGCAATCAGCCCCAGCATTTT	CASSLSGGSNQPQHF
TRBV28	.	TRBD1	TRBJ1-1	TGTGCCAGCAGTTTGAGGGGGCGTGAAGCTTTCTTT	CASSLRGREAFF